Included here is one T cell receptor (beta chain) sequence, with context. These data come from a study of blood T cells in healthy people across ages. Primed by a sample-barcoded 5' primer and a J-beta primer mix, a second PCR proceeded for about 7 to 11 cycles. All cDNA molecules were each tagged by a template-switch adaptor with 12 random nucleotides. One entry per CDR3 protein, called by TCRdb with MiXCR from the 5' RACE reads. This sample has 700,000 to 850,000 distinct CDR3 sequences; approximately 35% occur once, and the top ten carry approximately 13%. J gave up 4 bases and V 6 bases, and 4 bases lay outside the gene matches. CDR1 and CDR2 (germline): SGHTA, FQGNSA. The CDR3 length is 15 residues.

The sequenced sample consisted of blood. This TCR was recovered from a young man in good health. This sequence joins TRBV7-2 and TRBJ2-6, with TRBD1 matching over 9 bases. The CDR3 DNA follows: TGTGCCAGCAGGGGGACAGGGTTCGGGGCCAACGTCCTGACTTTC. Protein: CASRGTGFGANVLTF.